This TCR beta chain derives from a study of T cell responses to AZD1222 COVID-19 vaccine. Background on the study: Pooling was applied to second doses at about 4 or about 12 weeks.

Only a few counts were recorded for this clone. Its antigen is not known. Measured with immunoSEQ multiplex PCR; TCRdb has only the in-frame clones, and not every one. Of under 200,000 clones in the sample, around 94% were seen once. Study-wide results and caveats: Across spike, vaccine-associated CD4 TCRs were found, dominant at 160-218 and 743-854. Females outnumbered males among donors, who were mostly white British; clonal diversity was possibly underestimated. Baseline antibody screening turned up just a handful of seropositive AZD1222 recipients.

The receptor's source is an adult in good health. The starting material was peripheral blood, obtained on day 0 of AZD1222 vaccination.

CDR3 DNA sequence: TGTGCCAGCAGCCAAGGGCAGGGCAATCAGCCCCAGCATTTT. Encoded protein: CASSQGQGNQPQHF. The chain has TRBV14 and TRBJ1-5; D is unresolved. The V end lost 1 base, the J end lost 2 bases, and 6 bases lay between the germline ends. CDR3 length: 14 residues. The germline gives CDR1 SGHDN, CDR2 FVKESK.